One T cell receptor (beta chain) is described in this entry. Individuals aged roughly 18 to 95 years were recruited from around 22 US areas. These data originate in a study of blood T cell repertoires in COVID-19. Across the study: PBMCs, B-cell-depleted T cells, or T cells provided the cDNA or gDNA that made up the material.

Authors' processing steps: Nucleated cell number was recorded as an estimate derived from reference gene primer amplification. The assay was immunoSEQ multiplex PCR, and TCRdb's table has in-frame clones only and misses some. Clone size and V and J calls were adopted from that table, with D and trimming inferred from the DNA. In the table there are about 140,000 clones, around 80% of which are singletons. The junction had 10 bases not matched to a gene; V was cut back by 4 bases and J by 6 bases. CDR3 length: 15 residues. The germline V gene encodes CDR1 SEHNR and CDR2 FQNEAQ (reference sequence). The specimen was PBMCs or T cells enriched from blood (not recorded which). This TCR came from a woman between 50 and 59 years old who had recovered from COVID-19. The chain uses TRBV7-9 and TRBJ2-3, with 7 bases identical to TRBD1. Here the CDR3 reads CASSSRQGVKDTQYF. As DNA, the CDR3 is TGTGCCAGCAGCTCCCGACAGGGCGTCAAGGATACGCAGTATTTT.